A selection of T cell receptor beta chains follows, all from one sample in a study of T cell repertoires in cytomegalovirus infection. TCRdb recomputed calls from the reads with MiXCR, one row per CDR3 protein. The sample lists approximately 990,000 distinct CDR3 sequences, about 33% occurring once. These TCRs are of unknown antigen specificity. Sequencing was performed on cultured CD8+ T cells from PBMCs, taken from culture after CMV antigen stimulation. All receptors derive from a human donor in good health (CMV status not recorded). Some clones in this sample may be carry-over from other donors' samples. CDR3s leave out the opening cysteine and the closing phenylalanine or tryptophan. Fields, in order: CDR3 protein, J gene, V gene.

CDR3: ASRARSGPFNEKLF; J: TRBJ1-4; V: TRBV27
CDR3: ASSGRDRGLDTQY; J: TRBJ2-3; V: TRBV27
CDR3: ATSRGTENTEAF; J: TRBJ1-1; V: TRBV15
CDR3: ASSDTGDSGANVLT; J: TRBJ2-6; V: TRBV12-3/TRBV12-4
CDR3: ASSQDPLAGGHEQF; J: TRBJ2-1; V: TRBV4-1
CDR3: ASNWGYLYNTEAF; J: TRBJ1-1; V: TRBV25-1
CDR3: ASSDSGELPFEQY; J: TRBJ2-7; V: TRBV2
CDR3: ASRRGQFNEKLF; J: TRBJ1-4; V: TRBV12-3/TRBV12-4
CDR3: AISDGDRAPSPETQY; J: TRBJ2-5; V: TRBV10-3
CDR3: ASSLEALQAPDTQY; J: TRBJ2-3; V: TRBV7-6
CDR3: ASSPEPGGYNYGYT; J: TRBJ1-2; V: TRBV7-6
CDR3: ASSATSGGAHEQF; J: TRBJ2-1; V: TRBV7-9
CDR3: ASSEGLGGARYEQY; J: TRBJ2-7; V: TRBV6-1
CDR3: ASTGRTQY; J: TRBJ2-5; V: TRBV2
CDR3: ASSSSIHYGQRSDTQY; J: TRBJ2-3; V: TRBV11-2
CDR3: SASAPNTGELF; J: TRBJ2-2; V: TRBV20-1
CDR3: ASSVSGTEAF; J: TRBJ1-1; V: TRBV9
CDR3: ASSFPEGQGGETQY; J: TRBJ2-5; V: TRBV7-6
CDR3: ASSYGTGDYEQY; J: TRBJ2-7; V: TRBV6-5
CDR3: ASSIDGVNNEQF; J: TRBJ2-1; V: TRBV19
CDR3: APRTGNSNTGELF; J: TRBJ2-2; V: TRBV7-9
CDR3: ASSEDLISDTQY; J: TRBJ2-3; V: TRBV6-1
CDR3: AISESGFSQPQH; J: TRBJ1-5; V: TRBV10-3
CDR3: SVETGPDTQY; J: TRBJ2-3; V: TRBV29-1
CDR3: ASSALDSGGEQY; J: TRBJ2-7; V: TRBV19
CDR3: SVEDRSGTGGYEQY; J: TRBJ2-7; V: TRBV29-1
CDR3: ASSLPGTGEYNEQF; J: TRBJ2-1; V: TRBV11-2
CDR3: ASSLGQGVMSGELF; J: TRBJ2-2; V: TRBV7-2
CDR3: ASSARTGRNSPLH; J: TRBJ1-6; V: TRBV28
CDR3: ANSPPGGRGHEQY; J: TRBJ2-7; V: TRBV7-9
CDR3: ASTLSGIEAF; J: TRBJ1-1; V: TRBV6-2/TRBV6-3
CDR3: ASSESSGGAGEQF; J: TRBJ2-1; V: TRBV6-1
CDR3: ATSDLASGVNEQF; J: TRBJ2-1; V: TRBV24-1
CDR3: ASSFRQGLGGETQY; J: TRBJ2-5; V: TRBV7-6
CDR3: ASSLFGLDRELF; J: TRBJ2-2; V: TRBV4-1
CDR3: ASSLGVGVAYEQY; J: TRBJ2-7; V: TRBV7-2
CDR3: ASRSSMDSFYNSPLH; J: TRBJ1-6; V: TRBV12-3/TRBV12-4
CDR3: ATLIGTEAF; J: TRBJ1-1; V: TRBV7-8
CDR3: ASSLLEGEGTDTQY; J: TRBJ2-3; V: TRBV7-2
CDR3: ASSLTSSYNEQF; J: TRBJ2-1; V: TRBV12-3/TRBV12-4
CDR3: ASRLQGAEGNTIY; J: TRBJ1-3; V: TRBV6-5
CDR3: ASSSQGGPTPYGYT; J: TRBJ1-2; V: TRBV11-2
CDR3: ASSLRDPNTDTQY; J: TRBJ2-3; V: TRBV7-6
CDR3: ASSLTGRAGELF; J: TRBJ2-2; V: TRBV12-3/TRBV12-4
CDR3: ASAVGGLTEAF; J: TRBJ1-1; V: TRBV12-3/TRBV12-4
CDR3: ASSYSGQGLQPQH; J: TRBJ1-5; V: TRBV6-5